This is a list of T cell receptor beta chains from one sample in a study of cytomegalovirus exposure and HLA in healthy donors. The data were produced by immunoSEQ multiplex PCR, yet TCRdb's version contains in-frame clones alone and is incomplete. This sample has about 120,000 clones, with roughly 66% found just once. Sequenced material: PBMCs. The source is a woman in her 30s in good health and CMV-seronegative. Both conserved end residues are part of each CDR3. A D gene is named only where the DNA matches it firmly. Not all rows give a size; the values are once, few, many and, for expanded clones, a class.

CDR3 length: 13; V gene: TRBV6-6; J gene: TRBJ2-1; clone size: once; D gene: TRBD1; CDR3 DNA: TGTGCCAGCGGACGGGACAGCTACAATGAGCAGTTCTTC; CDR3 protein: CASGRDSYNEQFF
CDR3 length: 13; V gene: TRBV2; J gene: TRBJ1-2; clone size: .; D gene: .; CDR3 DNA: TGTGCCAGCAGTGAAGAGTCAGGTCATGGCTACACCTTC; CDR3 protein: CASSEESGHGYTF
CDR3 length: 16; V gene: TRBV18; J gene: TRBJ1-3; clone size: .; D gene: TRBD1; CDR3 DNA: TGTGCCAGCTCACCACGGGACAGGAGCTCTGGAAACACCATATATTTT; CDR3 protein: CASSPRDRSSGNTIYF
CDR3 length: 16; V gene: TRBV5-1; J gene: TRBJ2-5; clone size: .; D gene: TRBD2; CDR3 DNA: TGCGTCAGCAGCTTGGCGGTTGCGGGAGGCCAAGAGACCCAGTACTTC; CDR3 protein: CVSSLAVAGGQETQYF
CDR3 length: 13; V gene: TRBV4-1; J gene: TRBJ2-5; clone size: .; D gene: TRBD1; CDR3 DNA: TGCGCCAGCAGCCAACCAGGGGGAGAGACCCAGTACTTC; CDR3 protein: CASSQPGGETQYF
CDR3 length: 16; V gene: TRBV15; J gene: TRBJ2-2; clone size: .; D gene: TRBD2; CDR3 DNA: TGTGCCACCAGCACCGGACTAGCGGGATCAACCGGGGAGCTGTTTTTT; CDR3 protein: CATSTGLAGSTGELFF
CDR3 length: 13; V gene: TRBV9; J gene: TRBJ1-5; clone size: few; D gene: .; CDR3 DNA: TGTGCCCGTCGGACATATAGCAATCAGCCCCAGCATTTT; CDR3 protein: CARRTYSNQPQHF
CDR3 length: 14; V gene: TRBV25-1; J gene: TRBJ1-5; clone size: few; D gene: TRBD1; CDR3 DNA: TGTGCCAGCAGTCAAACAGGGGTCAATCAGCCCCAGCATTTT; CDR3 protein: CASSQTGVNQPQHF
CDR3 length: 12; V gene: TRBV9; J gene: TRBJ2-1; clone size: few; D gene: .; CDR3 DNA: TGTGCCAGCAGCGCACACCGTGGCGAGCAGTTCTTC; CDR3 protein: CASSAHRGEQFF
CDR3 length: 15; V gene: TRBV28; J gene: TRBJ2-2; clone size: few; D gene: TRBD2; CDR3 DNA: TGTGCCAGCAGTCGGACTAGCGCGAACACCGGGGAGCTGTTTTTT; CDR3 protein: CASSRTSANTGELFF
CDR3 length: 15; V gene: TRBV27; J gene: TRBJ2-1; clone size: .; D gene: .; CDR3 DNA: TGTGCCAGCAGGTTTGGGCCGCCTCCCTACAATGAGCAGTTCTTC; CDR3 protein: CASRFGPPPYNEQFF
CDR3 length: 13; V gene: TRBV9; J gene: TRBJ1-6; clone size: .; D gene: .; CDR3 DNA: TGTGCCAGCAGCGTAGAAGCGGGTTCACCCCTCCACTTT; CDR3 protein: CASSVEAGSPLHF
CDR3 length: 16; V gene: TRBV2; J gene: TRBJ1-6; clone size: .; D gene: TRBD1; CDR3 DNA: TGTGCCAGCAGGGATGGGACAGACTCCTATAATTCACCCCTCCACTTT; CDR3 protein: CASRDGTDSYNSPLHF
CDR3 length: 16; V gene: TRBV27; J gene: TRBJ1-1; clone size: .; D gene: TRBD1; CDR3 DNA: TGTGCCAGCGCCTACAGGGGGGCTATTACGAACACTGAAGCTTTCTTT; CDR3 protein: CASAYRGAITNTEAFF
CDR3 length: 16; V gene: TRBV6-6; J gene: TRBJ2-7; clone size: .; D gene: TRBD1; CDR3 DNA: TGTGCCAGCAGTTACAACCGGGACAGGCCGTCCTACGAGCAGTACTTC; CDR3 protein: CASSYNRDRPSYEQYF
CDR3 length: 13; V gene: TRBV29-1; J gene: TRBJ1-2; clone size: .; D gene: .; CDR3 DNA: TGCAGCGTTGAAGGAGAGTGGTCCTATGGCTACACCTTC; CDR3 protein: CSVEGEWSYGYTF
CDR3 length: 14; V gene: TRBV7-3; J gene: TRBJ1-2; clone size: .; D gene: .; CDR3 DNA: TGTGCCAGCAGGCCGGCGGCGGGGGTCGGGGGCTACACCTTC; CDR3 protein: CASRPAAGVGGYTF
CDR3 length: 15; V gene: TRBV5-4; J gene: TRBJ2-3; clone size: .; D gene: TRBD2; CDR3 DNA: TGTGCCAGCAGCTCGGCTAGCGGAAGCACAGATACGCAGTATTTT; CDR3 protein: CASSSASGSTDTQYF
CDR3 length: 15; V gene: TRBV18; J gene: TRBJ1-4; clone size: few; D gene: .; CDR3 DNA: TGTGCCAGCTCACAAAGACAGGCTGGGGGAGAAAAACTGTTTTTT; CDR3 protein: CASSQRQAGGEKLFF
CDR3 length: 16; V gene: TRBV9; J gene: TRBJ2-4; clone size: .; D gene: TRBD2; CDR3 DNA: TGTGCCAGCAGCCCCACAGCGGGAGTTTTTGGAAACATTCAGTACTTC; CDR3 protein: CASSPTAGVFGNIQYF
CDR3 length: 13; V gene: TRBV6-1; J gene: TRBJ1-5; clone size: .; D gene: .; CDR3 DNA: TGTGCCAGCAGTGGCTGGGAGCAGCAGCCCCAGCATTTT; CDR3 protein: CASSGWEQQPQHF
CDR3 length: 18; V gene: TRBV21-1; J gene: TRBJ2-3; clone size: .; D gene: .; CDR3 DNA: TGTGCCAGCAGCTCCCGAACCACGACTAGCGGGGACACAGATACGCAGTATTTT; CDR3 protein: CASSSRTTTSGDTDTQYF
CDR3 length: 14; V gene: TRBV29-1; J gene: TRBJ2-3; clone size: .; D gene: .; CDR3 DNA: TGCAGCGTTGGTGGGCTAACCACCACAGATACGCAGTATTTT; CDR3 protein: CSVGGLTTTDTQYF
CDR3 length: 13; V gene: TRBV27; J gene: TRBJ1-2; clone size: .; D gene: TRBD1; CDR3 DNA: TGTGCCAGCAGTTTATCGACAGGGACTGGCTACACCTTC; CDR3 protein: CASSLSTGTGYTF
CDR3 length: 17; V gene: TRBV30; J gene: TRBJ1-2; clone size: .; D gene: TRBD1; CDR3 DNA: TGTGCCTGGAGTGTACTGACCCCGGGACAGGGAAACTATGGCTACACCTTC; CDR3 protein: CAWSVLTPGQGNYGYTF
CDR3 length: 15; V gene: TRBV5-1; J gene: TRBJ1-5; clone size: .; D gene: TRBD1; CDR3 DNA: TGCGCCAGCAGCTTGGGGACAGGGGGGTATCAGCCCCAGCATTTT; CDR3 protein: CASSLGTGGYQPQHF
CDR3 length: 13; V gene: TRBV2; J gene: TRBJ2-2; clone size: .; D gene: .; CDR3 DNA: TGTGCCAGTAGACAGACCCAGACCGGGGAGCTGTTTTTT; CDR3 protein: CASRQTQTGELFF
CDR3 length: 16; V gene: TRBV5-4; J gene: TRBJ1-1; clone size: few; D gene: .; CDR3 DNA: TGTGCCAGCAGCCCACTAGGGGGGGCCATGAACACTGAAGCTTTCTTT; CDR3 protein: CASSPLGGAMNTEAFF
CDR3 length: 12; V gene: TRBV28; J gene: TRBJ2-1; clone size: .; D gene: .; CDR3 DNA: TGTGCCAGCAAACCAATGGGGACAATAAAGTTCTTC; CDR3 protein: CASKPMGTIKFF
CDR3 length: 16; V gene: TRBV29-1; J gene: TRBJ2-1; clone size: .; D gene: TRBD1; CDR3 DNA: TGCAGCGTTGAAGATTGGGGGACAGCTACCTACAATGAGCAGTTCTTC; CDR3 protein: CSVEDWGTATYNEQFF
CDR3 length: 17; V gene: TRBV4-2; J gene: TRBJ2-3; clone size: .; D gene: TRBD2; CDR3 DNA: TGTGCCAGCAGCCAGGTACGCCAGCGGGAGACTCCAGATACGCAGTATTTT; CDR3 protein: CASSQVRQRETPDTQYF
CDR3 length: 14; V gene: TRBV5-4; J gene: TRBJ1-6; clone size: .; D gene: TRBD1; CDR3 DNA: TGTGCCAGCAGCTTCTTCGACAGGGATCGCCCCCTCCACTTT; CDR3 protein: CASSFFDRDRPLHF
CDR3 length: 14; V gene: TRBV30; J gene: TRBJ1-2; clone size: .; D gene: TRBD1; CDR3 DNA: TGTGCCTGGGAGGGAGAGGGGGCGGGATATGGCTACACCTTC; CDR3 protein: CAWEGEGAGYGYTF
CDR3 length: 17; V gene: TRBV9; J gene: TRBJ2-5; clone size: .; D gene: TRBD1; CDR3 DNA: TGTGCCAGCAGCTCCCGCCCCCGGGACAGCTACCAAGAGACCCAGTACTTC; CDR3 protein: CASSSRPRDSYQETQYF
CDR3 length: 13; V gene: TRBV6-5; J gene: TRBJ2-1; clone size: few; D gene: .; CDR3 DNA: TGTGCCAGCAGGAAAGAACGGTTGGATGAGCAGTTCTTC; CDR3 protein: CASRKERLDEQFF
CDR3 length: 14; V gene: TRBV28; J gene: TRBJ1-1; clone size: .; D gene: .; CDR3 DNA: TGTGCCACACGACAGCCCCTTTTGAACACTGAAGCTTTCTTT; CDR3 protein: CATRQPLLNTEAFF
CDR3 length: 16; V gene: TRBV5-1; J gene: TRBJ2-7; clone size: .; D gene: TRBD1; CDR3 DNA: TGCGCCAGCAGCTTGGTCCGGGACAGCTACTCCTACGAGCAGTACTTC; CDR3 protein: CASSLVRDSYSYEQYF
CDR3 length: 14; V gene: TRBV7-9; J gene: TRBJ2-5; clone size: few; D gene: .; CDR3 DNA: TGTGCCAGCAGCTCACCTTTCGGGTTAGAGACCCAGTACTTC; CDR3 protein: CASSSPFGLETQYF
CDR3 length: 16; V gene: TRBV19; J gene: TRBJ1-5; clone size: few; D gene: .; CDR3 DNA: TGTGCCAGTAGTATAGACGCGAGGCTCAGCAATCAGCCCCAGCATTTT; CDR3 protein: CASSIDARLSNQPQHF
CDR3 length: 14; V gene: TRBV30; J gene: TRBJ2-7; clone size: .; D gene: TRBD2; CDR3 DNA: TGTGCCTGGGGACTAGCGGGGAACTCCTACGAGCAGTACTTC; CDR3 protein: CAWGLAGNSYEQYF
CDR3 length: 15; V gene: TRBV28; J gene: TRBJ2-7; clone size: few; D gene: .; CDR3 DNA: TGTGCCAGCAGTTTATTAATGGAATTAAGGAGGGAGCAGTACTTC; CDR3 protein: CASSLLMELRREQYF
CDR3 length: 16; V gene: TRBV7-2; J gene: TRBJ1-2; clone size: few; D gene: .; CDR3 DNA: TGTGCCAGCAGCCCCCACCGGGAGGGAGCTAACTATGGCTACACCTTC; CDR3 protein: CASSPHREGANYGYTF
CDR3 length: 15; V gene: TRBV5-1; J gene: TRBJ2-7; clone size: few; D gene: TRBD1; CDR3 DNA: TGCGCCAGCAGCCCGGGACAGGGGCTATCCTACGAGCAGTACTTC; CDR3 protein: CASSPGQGLSYEQYF
CDR3 length: 16; V gene: TRBV9; J gene: TRBJ2-7; clone size: .; D gene: .; CDR3 DNA: TGTGCCAGCAGCGTATTTGGCGGATCGAGCTCCTACGAGCAGTACTTC; CDR3 protein: CASSVFGGSSSYEQYF
CDR3 length: 12; V gene: TRBV25-1; J gene: TRBJ1-2; clone size: .; D gene: .; CDR3 DNA: TGTGCCAGCAGTGATATAGGGAGAAGCTACACCTTC; CDR3 protein: CASSDIGRSYTF
CDR3 length: 16; V gene: TRBV5-8; J gene: TRBJ2-3; clone size: .; D gene: TRBD2; CDR3 DNA: TGTGCCAGCAGCGTGGAGTCTCTAGCGGGCAGAGATACGCAGTATTTT; CDR3 protein: CASSVESLAGRDTQYF
CDR3 length: 13; V gene: TRBV5-4; J gene: TRBJ1-3; clone size: few; D gene: .; CDR3 DNA: TGTGCCAGCAGCCAGTACTCTGGAAACACCATATATTTT; CDR3 protein: CASSQYSGNTIYF
CDR3 length: 16; V gene: TRBV13; J gene: TRBJ2-1; clone size: .; D gene: TRBD1; CDR3 DNA: TGTGCCAGCAGCTTAGGGGACAGGGGATCTAAGGATGAGCAGTTCTTC; CDR3 protein: CASSLGDRGSKDEQFF